The 14 T cell receptor beta chains in this list originate from one sample, sequenced in a study of immune reconstitution after stem cell transplant in scleroderma (dated by TCRdb to the late 2010s). Library preparation used RT-PCR. Sequencing relied on an Illumina MiSeq. TCRdb itself trimmed the public reads at Q25 with fastp, ran MiXCR and retained productive beta chains. Each record represents a unique CDR3 protein, reported with the most common genes and DNA among its rows. This sample lists about 2,900 distinct CDR3 sequences; 9% were detected once. The top ten clones comprise about 10% of the sample. Collection of the sample occurred before or after autologous hematopoietic stem cell transplantation (not recorded which). All receptors come from a female donor with systemic sclerosis.

A remark on this clonotype: A much larger clone differs by one base, so this may be a read error. CDR3 sequence reads: CASSSSGLGDPYEQYV. Here the CDR3 DNA reads TGTGCCAGCAGCTCTTCTGGACTAGGTGACCCCTACGAGCAGTACGTC. This chain links TRBV11-2 with TRBJ2-7, with TRBD2 matching 7 bases. The ends lost 4 bases at V and 2 bases at J; junction bases unmatched: 11. Germline CDR1 is SGHAT and CDR2 is FQNNGV. The CDR3 has 16 residues.

By share, this clonotype ranks as medium-sized. V usage is TRBV7-2 and J usage is TRBJ2-7, with TRBD2 matching 11 bases. Unmatched junction bases numbered 15, after V lost 5 bases and J lost 6 bases. The CDR3 contains 17 residues. Germline V gene data show CDR1 as SGHTA and CDR2 as FQGNSA. The CDR3 sequence: CASSLTALLAGGREQYF. The CDR3 DNA sequence: TGTGCCAGCAGCCTCACGGCCCTATTAGCGGGGGGGCGCGAGCAGTACTTC.

This clonotype is categorized as medium-sized (0.01 to 0.1%). The chain is built from TRBV6-6 and TRBJ2-7; D unclear. Trimming removed 4 bases at V and 7 bases at J, with 11 bases between. CDR3 length equals 12 residues. The V gene's germline CDR1 is MNHNY and CDR2 SVGAGI (reference sequence). CDR3 DNA: TGTGCCAGCAGTTCCCTCCGTGGGGAGCAGTACTTC. This sequence encodes CASSSLRGEQYF.

The V gene is TRBV29-1, the J gene TRBJ2-7; TRBD1 matches 8 bases. CDR1 is SQVTM, CDR2 ANQGSEA, per germline. This CDR3 spans 13 amino acids. The junction had 5 bases not matched to a gene; V was cut back by 4 bases and J by 3 bases. The CDR3 spells CSVVLQGDYEQYF. The DNA of the CDR3 is TGCAGCGTTGTGTTACAGGGGGACTACGAGCAGTACTTC.

This clonotype was seen only a few times. The chain is built from TRBV7-7 and TRBJ2-1, with 11 bases matching TRBD1. This CDR3 is built from 16 residues. The germline V gene has CDR1 SSHAT and CDR2 FNYEAQ (reference sequence). The J segment lost 5 bases and the V segment lost 2 bases, leaving 5 bases of the junction unmatched. The DNA for the CDR3 is TGTGCCAGCAGCTTATCGGGACAGGGGGACAACAATGAGCAGTTCTTC. Encoded protein: CASSLSGQGDNNEQFF.

The table lists this clonotype with a few counts. The chain's CDR3 is CASTMGLGWANVLTF. CDR3 DNA sequence: TGTGCCAGCACCATGGGACTAGGTTGGGCCAACGTCCTGACTTTC. The J gene is TRBJ2-6, the V gene TRBV7-2; 8 positions match TRBD2. V lost 7 bases and J lost 5; bases outside the gene matches: 7. The length of the CDR3 is 15 residues. Germline CDR1 reads SGHTA; CDR2 reads FQGNSA.

This clonotype is termed medium-sized. The chain has TRBV5-1 and TRBJ2-1, with TRBD1 identical over 9 bases. The CDR3 is made up of 15 amino acids. J gave up 7 bases and V 2 bases, and 7 bases lay outside the gene matches. In germline, CDR1 is SGHRS, CDR2 YFSETQ. The CDR3 loop is CASSFVQGALNEQFF. The CDR3 region has the DNA TGCGCCAGCAGCTTCGTACAGGGGGCGCTTAATGAGCAGTTCTTC.

This clonotype counts as hyperexpanded. The chain employs TRBV20-1 and TRBJ2-7, with TRBD1 identical over 8 bases. CDR3 length: 15 residues. CDR1 and CDR2 (germline): DFQATT, SNEGSKA (reference sequence). V lost 3 bases and J lost 0; bases outside the gene matches: 7. CDR3 in amino acids: CSARGRDRISYEQYF. The CDR3 DNA reads TGCAGTGCTAGGGGAAGGGACAGGATCTCCTACGAGCAGTACTTC.

In this sample, this clonotype is medium-sized. The chain recombines TRBV5-1 with TRBJ1-1; D is uncertain. The CDR3 sequence is 15 residues long. Germline loops: CDR1 SGHRS, CDR2 YFSETQ. V was cut by 0 bases and J by 4 bases, with 13 bases left in between. CDR3 nucleotide sequence: TGCGCCAGCAGCTTGGCCCCGGAGAGAGGCACTGAAGCTTTCTTT. This translates into CASSLAPERGTEAFF.

J is TRBJ1-4 and V is TRBV5-1; TRBD1 is a possible D gene (5 bases). With 3 bases removed from V and 6 bases from J, the gap between germline ends came to 15 bases. Germline loops: CDR1 SGHRS, CDR2 YFSETQ. The CDR3 consists of 15 residues. The CDR3 nucleotides read TGCGCCAGCAGCTCCTGGGACCGAAGGGATGAAAAACTGTTTTTT. Translation gives CASSSWDRRDEKLFF. Looking up the rest from reference TRBV5-1 and TRBJ1-4 gives the full variable domain: KAGVTQTPRYLIKTRGQQVTLSCSPISGHRSVSWYQQTPGQGLQFLFEYFSETQRNKGNFPGRFSGRQFSNSRSEMNVSTLELGDSALYLCASSSWDRRDEKLFFGSGTQLSVL.

The chain has TRBV29-1 and TRBJ2-3; 8 positions match TRBD1. CDR1 and CDR2 from the germline V gene are SQVTM and ANQGSEA. V lost 4 bases, J lost 0 bases, and 9 bases stayed unmatched. The CDR3 sequence is 16 residues long. This CDR3 reads CSVAAGGVGSTDTQYF. The CDR3 DNA reads as TGCAGCGTTGCCGCAGGGGGCGTCGGGAGCACAGATACGCAGTATTTT.

V and J are TRBV29-1 and TRBJ1-5; D not resolved. CDR3 length: 12 amino acids. Germline-derived CDR1 and CDR2 are SQVTM and ANQGSEA. The germline V and J ends were trimmed by 8 bases and 4 bases, with 12 bases remaining between them. For the CDR3, the DNA is TGCAGCTCAAAAGAAGGTAATCAGCCCCAGCATTTT. Translated: CSSKEGNQPQHF.

V gene TRBV27 combines with J gene TRBJ2-1, with TRBD2 matching 15 bases. V lost 3 bases to trimming and J lost 0 bases; unmatched junction nucleotides: 9. The CDR3 covers 20 residues. Germline CDR1 is MNHEY and CDR2 is SMNVEV (reference sequence). The CDR3 nucleotides are TGTGCCAGCAGTTTTTCCCCGGGACTAGCGGGGGGCCTCTCCTACAATGAGCAGTTCTTC. Translation: CASSFSPGLAGGLSYNEQFF.

This clonotype qualifies as medium-sized. This sequence joins TRBV20-1 and TRBJ2-5; D is ambiguous. The V end was cut by 6 bases, the J end by 1 base, with 6 bases between. CDR3 length: 11 residues. Germline V gives CDR1 DFQATT, CDR2 SNEGSKA (reference sequence). Here the CDR3 reads CSAQPQETQYF. The CDR3 DNA sequence: TGCAGTGCCCAACCCCAAGAGACCCAGTACTTC.